The sample holds a few counts of the clone carrying this T cell receptor (beta chain). Germline values: CDR1 SGHDN, CDR2 FVKESK. The CDR3 spans 13 residues. V lost 1 base and J 5 bases, leaving 9 bases between the germline ends. In the original analysis: Nucleated cell counts were estimated from reference gene primer amplification. Some clones are missing from TCRdb's copy, which holds only in-frame ones; the method was immunoSEQ multiplex PCR. The V and J calls and clone size come from that table; D and trimming were worked out from the DNA. The repertoire holds some 180,000 clones, with over 75% as singletons. The record originates from a study of blood T cell repertoires in COVID-19. Overall study: The study drew acute and convalescent COVID-19 samples from the United States, Italy and Spain.

Sequenced sample: peripheral blood. The chain recombines TRBV14 with TRBJ2-7; D gene ambiguous. The clonotype originates from a man aged 45-60 years who had recovered from COVID-19. DNA of the CDR3: TGTGCCAGCAGCCAAGGCCGCTCGGACGAGCAGTACTTC. This gives the protein CASSQGRSDEQYF.